This T cell receptor beta chain stems from a study of control samples from healthy donors and cancer patients. This CDR3 is built from 14 residues. V lost 1 base and J 5 bases, leaving 8 bases between the germline ends. Germline V gene lookup returns CDR1 KGHSH and CDR2 LQKENI. Here immunoSEQ multiplex PCR was the method, and the copy in TCRdb shows in-frame clones only, minus some. The data hold roughly 180,000 clones, with around 93% observed a single time. Input material: blood. This clonotype originated in a woman in her sixties or seventies in good health. The chain links TRBV18 to TRBJ2-2, with D perhaps TRBD2 (5 bases). The CDR3 here is CASSPRRGTGELFF. For the CDR3, the DNA is TGTGCCAGCTCACCACGACGGGGTACCGGGGAGCTGTTTTTT.